This T cell receptor (beta chain) was sequenced during a study of vaccination effects on CD4 cells after COVID-19. Across the study: The second dose preceded post-vaccine samples by a median of 72 days. Study-wide results and limits: Only a single clone (1 of 255 vaccine-induced clones in healthy vaccinees) cross-reacted with common cold coronaviruses.

Expansion with viral peptide pools was applied to antigen-specific CD4+ T cells by the ViraFEST assay prior to sequencing. At the end of over 8 days of culture, CD4+ T cells were isolated. Participants were given two doses of BNT162b2 or mRNA-1273 vaccine. The researchers cultured roughly 2.2 million PBMC per well with 9.5 to 10 IU/ml IL-2 and 8 to 10 ug/ml peptides. V was trimmed by 3 bases and J by 5 bases, leaving 10 bases between them. CDR1 and CDR2 from the germline V gene are KGHSH and LQKENI. The CDR3 covers 13 residues. Here immunoSEQ multiplex PCR was the method, and the copy in TCRdb shows in-frame clones only, minus some. The sample has fewer than 90,000 clones, 60% to 85% seen once. Worth noting for this clone: As yet, its antigen is unknown. Distinct nucleotide sequences in the sample also encode this CDR3.

The TCR sequence derives from a human donor who received a COVID-19 vaccine. The specimen comprised CD4+ T cells from PBMCs cultured with HCoV-OC43 spike peptides, sampled after COVID-19 vaccination. As for subset: HCoV-OC43 spike overlapping peptide pool stimulation. The J gene is TRBJ1-1, the V gene TRBV18; D possibly corresponds to TRBD1 (6 bases). The CDR3 region has the DNA TGTGCCAGCTCACCGGGGGCGGATACTGAAGCTTTCTTT. Residues: CASSPGADTEAFF.